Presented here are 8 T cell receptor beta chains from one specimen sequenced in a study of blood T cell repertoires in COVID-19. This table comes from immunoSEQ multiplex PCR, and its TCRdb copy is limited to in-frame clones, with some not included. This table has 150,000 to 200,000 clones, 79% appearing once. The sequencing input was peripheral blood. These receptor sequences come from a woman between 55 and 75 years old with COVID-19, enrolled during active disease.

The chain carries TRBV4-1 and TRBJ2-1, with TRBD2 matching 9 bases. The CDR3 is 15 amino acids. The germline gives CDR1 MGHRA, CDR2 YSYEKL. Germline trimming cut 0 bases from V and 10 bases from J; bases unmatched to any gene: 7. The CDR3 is CASSQDHPAGGEQFF. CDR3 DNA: TGCGCCAGCAGCCAAGATCATCCAGCGGGGGGCGAGCAGTTCTTC.

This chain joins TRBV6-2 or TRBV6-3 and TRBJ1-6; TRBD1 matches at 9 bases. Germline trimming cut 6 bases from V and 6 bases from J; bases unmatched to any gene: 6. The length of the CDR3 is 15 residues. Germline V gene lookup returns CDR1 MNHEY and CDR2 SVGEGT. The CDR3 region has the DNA TGTGCCAGCAGCGACAGGGGGTCTGTTAATTCACCCCTCCACTTT. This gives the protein CASSDRGSVNSPLHF.

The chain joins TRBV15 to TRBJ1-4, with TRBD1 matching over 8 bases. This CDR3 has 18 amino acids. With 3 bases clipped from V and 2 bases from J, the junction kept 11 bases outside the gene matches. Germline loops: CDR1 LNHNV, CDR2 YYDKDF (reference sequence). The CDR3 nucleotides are TGTGCCACCAGCAGCCCGACAGGGGTCGGGTCGACTAATGAAAAACTGTTTTTT. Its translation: CATSSPTGVGSTNEKLFF.

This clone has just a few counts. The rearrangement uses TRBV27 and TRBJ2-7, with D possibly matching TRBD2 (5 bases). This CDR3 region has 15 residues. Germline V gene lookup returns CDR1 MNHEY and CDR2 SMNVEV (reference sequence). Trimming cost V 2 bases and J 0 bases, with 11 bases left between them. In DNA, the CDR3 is TGTGCCAGCAGTTTAACGGGGTATACCTCCTACGAGCAGTACTTC. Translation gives CASSLTGYTSYEQYF.

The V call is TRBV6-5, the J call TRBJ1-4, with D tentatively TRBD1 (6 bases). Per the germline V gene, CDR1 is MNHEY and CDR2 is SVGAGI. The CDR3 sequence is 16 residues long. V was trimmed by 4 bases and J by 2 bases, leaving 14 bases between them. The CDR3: CASSSRHRATNEKLFF. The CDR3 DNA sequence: TGTGCCAGCAGTTCACGCCACAGGGCTACTAATGAAAAACTGTTTTTT.

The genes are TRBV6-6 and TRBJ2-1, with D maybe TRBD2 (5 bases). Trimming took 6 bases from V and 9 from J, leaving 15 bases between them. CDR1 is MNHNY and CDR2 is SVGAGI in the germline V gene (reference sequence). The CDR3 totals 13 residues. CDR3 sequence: CASSDPREVEQFF. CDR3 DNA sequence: TGTGCCAGCAGCGACCCCCGGGAAGTTGAGCAGTTCTTC.

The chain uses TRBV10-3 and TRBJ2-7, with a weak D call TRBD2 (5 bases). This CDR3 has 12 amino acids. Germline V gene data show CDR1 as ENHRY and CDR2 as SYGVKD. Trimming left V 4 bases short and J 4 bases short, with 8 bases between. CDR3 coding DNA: TGTGCCATCAGTGGGACTGATTACGAGCAGTACTTC. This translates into CAISGTDYEQYF.

The CDR3 nucleotides read TGTGCCTGGAGTGACATTGGCAATGAGCAGTTCTTC. It codes for CAWSDIGNEQFF. V is TRBV30 and J is TRBJ2-1; D is undetermined. The CDR3 contains 12 residues. The V gene's germline CDR1 is GTSNPN and CDR2 SVGIG (reference sequence). With 1 base removed from V and 6 bases from J, the gap between germline ends came to 7 bases.